This TCR beta chain was recovered during a study of blood T cell repertoires in COVID-19. Study at large: Samples taken during acute and convalescent COVID-19 were collected in the United States, Italy and Spain.

This CDR3 region has 15 residues. The ends lost 2 bases at V and 5 bases at J; junction bases unmatched: 5. Germline CDR1 reads MNHEY; CDR2 reads SMNVEV (reference sequence). The protocol was immunoSEQ multiplex PCR, while the TCRdb copy is restricted to in-frame clones and leaves out a portion. The table lists tens of thousands of clones, roughly three quarters of them singletons, with more than 10% in the top ten. The sequence was obtained from a human donor in a cohort sampled during active COVID-19. The V and J genes are TRBV27 and TRBJ2-3, with TRBD1 matching over 9 bases. What was sequenced was peripheral blood. The CDR3, as DNA: TGTGCCAGCAGTTTACCCGGGACAGGGTTAGATACGCAGTATTTT. Its protein is CASSLPGTGLDTQYF.